This TCR beta chain was captured in a study of CD8 T cells in Susac syndrome. Sequencing of TCR beta, carried out with a high-throughput approach, was applied to CD8+ and CD4+ T cells from the blood. The CD8+ and CD4+ T cells were isolated magnetically using a negative isolation approach, whereas the TEMRA cells were enriched by FACS. This CDR3 region has 12 residues. Trimming removed 4 bases from V and 4 bases from J, with 7 bases in between. From germline, CDR1 is LNHDA and CDR2 SQIVND (reference sequence). It was with random hexamers that 0.5 to 1 ug RNA was reverse transcribed. The amplification used immunoSEQ multiplex PCR on TCR beta CDR3; it spanned 54 Vbeta and 13 Jbeta. TCRdb called the immunoSEQ multiplex PCR reads again in MiXCR, with one record for every CDR3 protein. The sample includes approximately 200,000 distinct CDR3 sequences, almost 96% of them seen just once.

Material for sequencing was CD4+ T cells from PBMCs. The chain uses TRBV19 and TRBJ1-2; D remains unclear. This receptor was obtained from a human donor with multiple sclerosis. CDR3 sequence (DNA): TGTGCCAGTAGTAGTTATTCCTATGGCTACACCTTC. Amino acid sequence: CASSSYSYGYTF. Based on the CDR3 plus reference TRBV19 and TRBJ1-2, the full variable domain is DGGITQSPKYLFRKEGQNVTLSCEQNLNHDAMYWYRQDPGQGLRLIYYSQIVNDFQKGDIAEGYSVSREKKESFPLTVTSAQKNPTAFYLCASSSYSYGYTFGSGTRLTVV.